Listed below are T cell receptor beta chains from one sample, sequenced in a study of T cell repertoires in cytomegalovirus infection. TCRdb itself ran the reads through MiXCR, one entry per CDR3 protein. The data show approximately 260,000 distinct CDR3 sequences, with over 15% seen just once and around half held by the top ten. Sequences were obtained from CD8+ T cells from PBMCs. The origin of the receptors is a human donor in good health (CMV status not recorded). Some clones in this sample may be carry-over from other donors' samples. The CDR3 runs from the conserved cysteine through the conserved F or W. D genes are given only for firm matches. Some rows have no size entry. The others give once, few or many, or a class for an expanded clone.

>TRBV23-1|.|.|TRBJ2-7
TGCGCCAGCAGTCAATCCCCATGTCCAGGGGACGTTACCTACGAGCAGTACTTC
CASSQSPCPGDVTYEQYF
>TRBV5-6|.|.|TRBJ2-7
TGTGCCAGCAGCCTTCGACCGGAACTACTCTACGAGCAGTACTTC
CASSLRPELLYEQYF
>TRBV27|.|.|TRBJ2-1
TGTGCCAGCAGTTTTGGCTCTGTTTACAATGAGCAGTTCTTC
CASSFGSVYNEQFF
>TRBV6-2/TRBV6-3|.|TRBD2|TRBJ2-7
TGTGCCAGCAGTTATAAGTTTGGACTAGCGATCCACGAGCAGTACTTC
CASSYKFGLAIHEQYF
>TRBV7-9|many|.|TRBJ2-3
TGTGCCACCGTCGATACCCTCCTCCCAGATACGCAGTATTTT
CATVDTLLPDTQYF
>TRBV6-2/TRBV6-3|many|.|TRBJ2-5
TGTGCCAGCAGTTACTCGGAGGTGGACGGTGAAGAGACCCAGTACTTC
CASSYSEVDGEETQYF
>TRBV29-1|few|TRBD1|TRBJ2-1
TGCAGCGTTGAAGACCCAAACCGGGACAGCGTCTACAATGAGCAGTTCTTC
CSVEDPNRDSVYNEQFF
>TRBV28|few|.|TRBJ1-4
TGTGCCAGCAGTTTTAGAGCGGCTGAAAAACTGTTTTTT
CASSFRAAEKLFF
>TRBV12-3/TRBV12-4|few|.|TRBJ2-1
TGTGCCAGCAGTTTGGTCGGGGCCGGAAAGTTCTTC
CASSLVGAGKFF
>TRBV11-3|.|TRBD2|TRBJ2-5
TGTGCCAGCAGCTTAGTAGGGGGACTAGCGGAAGAGACCCAGTACTTC
CASSLVGGLAEETQYF
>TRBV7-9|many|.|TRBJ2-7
TGTGCCAGCAGCTTAACGGCGGGATCCTACGAGCAGTACTTC
CASSLTAGSYEQYF
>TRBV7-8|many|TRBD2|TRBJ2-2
TGTGCCAGCAGCTTAGGACTAGCGGGGGCCACGAACACCGGGGAGCTGTTTTTT
CASSLGLAGATNTGELFF
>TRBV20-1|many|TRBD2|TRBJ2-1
TGCAGTGCCCCGGCTAGCGGGGGGATATCGGGTGAGCAGTTCTTC
CSAPASGGISGEQFF
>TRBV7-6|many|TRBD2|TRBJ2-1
TGTGCCAGCAGCCCTAGCGGGGGGCCCGGTGAGCAGTTCTTC
CASSPSGGPGEQFF
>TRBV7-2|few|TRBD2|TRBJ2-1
TGTGTCAGCAGCATCACCGCGGTGACTAGCGGGAGACCCTACAATGAGCAGTTCTTC
CVSSITAVTSGRPYNEQFF
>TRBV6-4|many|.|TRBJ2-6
TGTGCCAGCAGTGACACAGGGGGGGGCTCTGGGGCCAACGTCCTGACTTTC
CASSDTGGGSGANVLTF
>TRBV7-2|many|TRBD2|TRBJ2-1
TGTGCCAGCAGCTTATGGGGACTAGCCAATGAGCAGTTCTTC
CASSLWGLANEQFF
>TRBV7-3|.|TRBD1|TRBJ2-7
TGTGCCAGCAGCGAATCCGGAACAGGGGGATTCTACGAGCAGTACTTC
CASSESGTGGFYEQYF
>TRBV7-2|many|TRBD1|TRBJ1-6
TGTGCCAGCAGCTTCCTCCTTCCGGGACAGGGACACGCACCCCTCCACTTT
CASSFLLPGQGHAPLHF
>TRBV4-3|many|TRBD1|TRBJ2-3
TGCGCCAGCAGCCAAGCATCCCCGGGACAGGGAATCACAGATACGCAGTATTTT
CASSQASPGQGITDTQYF
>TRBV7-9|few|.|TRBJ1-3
TGTGCCAGCAGCTCTAACAATGACCCGAGCTCTGGAAACACCATATATTTT
CASSSNNDPSSGNTIYF
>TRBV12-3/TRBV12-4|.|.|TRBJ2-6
TGTGCCAGCAGTCCCTCAGGGTCCGGGGCCAACGTCCTGACTTTC
CASSPSGSGANVLTF
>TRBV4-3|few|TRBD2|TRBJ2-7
TGCGCCAGCAGCCACGCGACGGGACTAGCGGGGGCCTACGAGCAGTACTTC
CASSHATGLAGAYEQYF